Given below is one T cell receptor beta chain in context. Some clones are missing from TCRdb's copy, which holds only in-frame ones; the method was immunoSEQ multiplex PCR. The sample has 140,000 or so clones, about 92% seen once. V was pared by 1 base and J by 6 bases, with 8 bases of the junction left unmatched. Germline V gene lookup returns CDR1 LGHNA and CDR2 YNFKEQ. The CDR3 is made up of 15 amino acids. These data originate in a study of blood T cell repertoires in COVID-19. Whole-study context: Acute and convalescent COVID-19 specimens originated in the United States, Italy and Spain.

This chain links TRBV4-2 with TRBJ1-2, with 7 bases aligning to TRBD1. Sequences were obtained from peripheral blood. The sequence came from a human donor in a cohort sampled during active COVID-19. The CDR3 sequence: CASSQVDREGDGYTF. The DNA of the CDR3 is TGTGCCAGCAGCCAAGTTGACAGGGAAGGAGATGGCTACACCTTC.